The 13 T cell receptor beta chains presented below share a single source sample, sequenced in a study of cytomegalovirus exposure and HLA in healthy donors. TCRdb's table, derived via immunoSEQ multiplex PCR, lists solely in-frame clones and lacks some. The data hold 200,000 to 250,000 clones, with less than 85% observed a single time. The sequenced material came from PBMCs. Every receptor here comes from a woman in her late teens or twenties in good health and CMV-seronegative.

The chain recombines TRBV5-6 with TRBJ1-2, with D possibly TRBD1 on 5 matching bases. Trimming stripped 0 bases from V and 8 bases from J, with 11 bases between. Germline assignment: CDR1 SGHDT and CDR2 YYEEEE. The CDR3 sequence is 13 residues long. The CDR3 bases are TGTGCCAGCAGCTTGGTCAGGGCCGGCGGCTACACCTTC. Translating it yields CASSLVRAGGYTF.

In this sample, this clone turned up many times. The gene calls are TRBV9 and TRBJ2-3; no reliable D call. V lost 2 bases to trimming and J lost 4 bases, with 8 bases between them. The CDR3 has 13 amino acids. CDR1 is SGDLS, CDR2 YYNGEE, per germline. The CDR3 protein is CASSVQVADTQYF. In DNA form, the CDR3 reads TGTGCCAGCAGCGTCCAGGTTGCAGATACGCAGTATTTT.

This rearrangement joins TRBV5-1 to TRBJ2-5, with a possible D match to TRBD2 (5 bases). Trimming removed 4 bases from V and 0 bases from J, with 13 bases in between. The germline gives CDR1 SGHRS, CDR2 YFSETQ. This CDR3 comprises 15 residues. The CDR3 coding sequence is TGCGCCAGCAGCGGGAACAGACTAAACCAAGAGACCCAGTACTTC. Translation: CASSGNRLNQETQYF.

The V and J genes are TRBV5-1 and TRBJ1-1; 8 bases match TRBD1. The CDR3 runs to 13 residues. Trimming took 2 bases from V and 10 from J; bases not matched to a gene: 7. In germline, CDR1 is SGHRS, CDR2 YFSETQ. The CDR3 DNA is TGCGCCAGCAGCTTTACAGGGGGATCAGTAGCTTTCTTT. Its protein is CASSFTGGSVAFF.

This clone was observed a single time. The chain has TRBV4-1 and TRBJ2-7; D may match TRBD1 or TRBD2 (5 bases each). The V end lost 4 bases, the J end lost 2 bases, and 12 bases lay between the germline ends. This CDR3 contains 14 residues. Germline V gene lookup returns CDR1 MGHRA and CDR2 YSYEKL. The CDR3 nucleotides read TGCGCCAGCAGCCTCGGGGCTAGCACCTACGAGCAGTACTTC. Translated, it gives CASSLGASTYEQYF.

This clone was seen once. The genes are TRBV28 and TRBJ1-2; D not resolved. CDR3 size: 10 residues. The germline V gene encodes CDR1 MDHEN and CDR2 SYDVKM. Trimming took off 7 bases at V and 6 bases at J, with 6 bases between the two ends. DNA of the CDR3: TGTGCCAGCATGGCGGATGGCTACACCTTC. It encodes CASMADGYTF.

This chain links TRBV19 with TRBJ2-2, with 9 bases lining up with TRBD2. The CDR3 has 16 residues. CDR1 LNHDA and CDR2 SQIVND come from the germline V gene (reference sequence). Trimming removed 3 bases from V and 5 bases from J; junction bases left unmatched: 7. CDR3 DNA: TGTGCCAGTAGTATCTCTCTAGCGGGAAGGACCGGGGAGCTGTTTTTT. Translating gives CASSISLAGRTGELFF.

V and J are TRBV19 and TRBJ1-4, with D maybe TRBD1 (6 bases). The CDR3 sequence is 14 residues long. Per the germline V gene, CDR1 is LNHDA and CDR2 is SQIVND (reference sequence). Trimming shortened V by 5 bases and J by 7 bases, and 14 bases separated the two germline ends. As DNA, the CDR3 is TGTGCCAGTAGTCCTCAGGGGTACGGTGAAAAACTGTTTTTT. Translating it yields CASSPQGYGEKLFF.

This chain joins TRBV5-6 and TRBJ2-6, with TRBD1 identical over 9 bases. V gave up 2 bases and J gave up 0 bases; unmatched junction bases: 6. The CDR3 has 18 residues. The germline V gene has CDR1 SGHDT and CDR2 YYEEEE. CDR3 residues: CASSFPGQGLSGANVLTF. CDR3 bases: TGTGCCAGCAGCTTTCCGGGACAGGGACTCTCTGGGGCCAACGTCCTGACTTTC. Based on the CDR3 plus reference TRBV5-6 and TRBJ2-6, the full variable domain is DAGVTQSPTHLIKTRGQQVTLRCSPKSGHDTVSWYQQALGQGPQFIFQYYEEEERQRGNFPDRFSGHQFPNYSSELNVNALLLGDSALYLCASSFPGQGLSGANVLTFGAGSRLTVL.

V is TRBV28 and J is TRBJ1-5; perhaps TRBD1 as D (5 bases). The CDR3 covers 13 residues. Germline V gene lookup returns CDR1 MDHEN and CDR2 SYDVKM. V dropped 4 bases and J dropped 6 bases, with 10 bases sitting between them. The CDR3 DNA sequence: TGTGCCAGCAGTTGGGACGGGTCTCAGCCCCAGCATTTT. This sequence encodes CASSWDGSQPQHF.

This chain joins TRBV6-1 and TRBJ1-5, with a weak D call TRBD1 (6 bases). V shed 7 bases and J shed 5 bases, with 15 bases lying between them. Germline V gives CDR1 MNHNS, CDR2 SASEGT. This CDR3 is 14 amino acids long. The DNA of the CDR3 is TGTGCCAGCACCGCCAGGGGCGGGGATCAGCCCCAGCATTTT. This translates into CASTARGGDQPQHF.

The chain employs TRBV18 and TRBJ1-2; D is perhaps TRBD1 (5 bases). The CDR3 is made up of 14 amino acids. V was cut by 0 bases and J by 4 bases, with 9 bases left in between. Germline V gene data show CDR1 as KGHSH and CDR2 as LQKENI. The CDR3 DNA reads TGTGCCAGCTCACCACCCCCAGGGATCTATGGCTACACCTTC. It yields the protein CASSPPPGIYGYTF.

Of note for this clone: The sample contains more than one DNA sequence encoding this CDR3. CDR3 region: CSAPGNTEAFF. The CDR3 bases are TGCAGTGCTCCTGGGAACACTGAAGCTTTCTTT. This chain connects TRBV20-1 to TRBJ1-1; D unclear. Trimming pared 5 bases from V and 1 base from J, leaving 5 bases between. CDR1 is DFQATT, CDR2 SNEGSKA, per germline (reference sequence). The CDR3 sequence is 11 residues long.